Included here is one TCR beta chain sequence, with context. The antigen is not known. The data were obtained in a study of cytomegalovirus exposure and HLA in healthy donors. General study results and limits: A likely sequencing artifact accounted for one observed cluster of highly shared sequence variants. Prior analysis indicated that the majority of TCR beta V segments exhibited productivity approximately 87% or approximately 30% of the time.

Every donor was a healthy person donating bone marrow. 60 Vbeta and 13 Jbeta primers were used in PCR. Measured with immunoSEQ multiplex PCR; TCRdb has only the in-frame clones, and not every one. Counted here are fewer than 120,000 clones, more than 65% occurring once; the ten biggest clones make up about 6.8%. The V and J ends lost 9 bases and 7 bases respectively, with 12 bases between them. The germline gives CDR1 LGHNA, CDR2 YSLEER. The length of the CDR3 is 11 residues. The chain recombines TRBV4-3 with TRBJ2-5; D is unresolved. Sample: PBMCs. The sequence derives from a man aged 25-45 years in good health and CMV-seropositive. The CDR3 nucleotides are TGCGCCAGGAGAAACCCAGGGACCCAGTACTTC. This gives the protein CARRNPGTQYF.